A single sample gave rise to the 18 T cell receptor beta chains below, sequenced in a study of Ad26.COV2.S vaccination and SARS-CoV-2 variants. Sequenced by immunoSEQ multiplex PCR; TCRdb stores in-frame clones only, minus some. Of around 100,000 clones listed, around 80% are singletons. The source material was peripheral blood, sampled after recovery from COVID-19. The receptors shown here come from a human donor who had recovered from COVID-19.

The rearrangement uses TRBV7-2 and TRBJ1-4; 7 bases align to TRBD1. The V gene's germline CDR1 is SGHTA and CDR2 FQGNSA. The CDR3 consists of 15 residues. V was clipped by 5 bases and J by 3 bases; unmatched bases: 6. CDR3 sequence reads: CASSPRQGANEKLFF. The CDR3 nucleotides read TGTGCCAGCAGCCCAAGACAGGGCGCTAATGAAAAACTGTTTTTT.

This chain connects TRBV28 to TRBJ1-6; D remains unclear. Germline V gene data show CDR1 as MDHEN and CDR2 as SYDVKM. The CDR3 has 15 amino acids. V lost 7 bases to trimming and J lost 0 bases, with 10 bases between them. The DNA for the CDR3 is TGTGCCAGCACTTTTGCGGGCTCCTATAATTCACCCCTCCACTTT. Its protein product is CASTFAGSYNSPLHF.

This chain connects TRBV5-1 to TRBJ1-1; D ambiguous. Germline CDR1 is SGHRS and CDR2 is YFSETQ. The CDR3 is 15 residues long. V was clipped by 0 bases and J by 9 bases, with 18 bases between them. Here the CDR3 DNA reads TGCGCCAGCAGCTTGGTAATATCTTGGCAGGCACAAGCTTTCTTT. Amino acid sequence: CASSLVISWQAQAFF.

The V call is TRBV11-2, the J call TRBJ2-2; D is unclear. The CDR3 runs to 12 residues. Trimming left V 7 bases short and J 8 bases short, with 11 bases between. Germline V CDR1 and CDR2: SGHAT, FQNNGV. The CDR3, as DNA: TGTGCCAGCACCTCCCCCGGAGGGGAGCTGTTTTTT. Translated, it gives CASTSPGGELFF.

This clone was observed a few times. The J gene is TRBJ2-1, the V gene TRBV4-3; D is unclear. Trimming cost V 1 base and J 5 bases, with 6 bases left between them. The CDR3 covers 13 residues. From germline, CDR1 is LGHNA and CDR2 YSLEER. The CDR3 loop reads CASSQGVNNEQFF. CDR3 sequence (DNA): TGCGCCAGCAGCCAAGGTGTCAACAATGAGCAGTTCTTC.

The rearrangement links TRBV7-2 to TRBJ1-1; D possibly corresponds to TRBD1 (5 bases). Germline lookup yields CDR1 SGHTA and CDR2 FQGNSA. Deletions cut 2 bases from V and 4 bases from J, with 11 bases between. This CDR3 comprises 14 residues. For the CDR3, the DNA is TGTGCCAGCAGCTTACAGTCCGGGGCCACTGAAGCTTTCTTT. Its protein is CASSLQSGATEAFF.

The chain joins TRBV7-2 to TRBJ1-2; D possibly corresponds to TRBD1 (6 bases). The CDR3 consists of 13 residues. V lost 5 bases to trimming and J lost 7 bases, with 14 bases between them. Germline CDR1 and CDR2: SGHTA and FQGNSA. The CDR3 DNA reads TGTGCCAGCAGCACCACTACAGGGCCTGGCTACACCTTC. Translated: CASSTTTGPGYTF.

CDR3 loop: CASSLGTGDTDTQYF. CDR3 in DNA: TGTGCCAGCAGCCTTGGGACAGGGGACACAGATACGCAGTATTTT. This chain connects TRBV6-2 or TRBV6-3 to TRBJ2-3; 10 nucleotides align to TRBD1. The CDR3 spans 15 residues. CDR1 and CDR2 (germline): MNHEY, SVGEGT. With 6 bases clipped from V and 2 bases from J, the junction kept 5 bases outside the gene matches.

This clone was recorded once. The chain has TRBV5-5 and TRBJ2-7, with 7 positions matching TRBD1. Germline loops: CDR1 SGHKS, CDR2 YYEKEE (reference sequence). V was clipped by 0 bases and J by 9 bases; unmatched bases: 6. This CDR3 comprises 13 residues. The CDR3 DNA reads TGTGCCAGCAGCTTGGGGGACAGAGGAAGGCAGTACTTC. Protein: CASSLGDRGRQYF.

This chain links TRBV18 with TRBJ1-2; the D is unclear. Looked up from germline, CDR1 is KGHSH and CDR2 is LQKENI. Trimming stripped 3 bases from V and 0 bases from J, with 17 bases between. CDR3 length: 17 residues. The CDR3 region is CASSPPRSAPTNYGYTF. CDR3 nucleotides: TGTGCCAGCTCACCCCCCCGCTCAGCACCTACTAACTATGGCTACACCTTC.

V is TRBV5-1 and J is TRBJ2-5, with 11 positions matching TRBD2. CDR1 and CDR2 from the germline V gene are SGHRS and YFSETQ. Losses at the gene ends were 1 base for V and 2 bases for J; bases not matched to a gene: 4. The CDR3 contains 16 residues. The CDR3 region is CASSLSLAGGQETQYF. The DNA of the CDR3 is TGCGCCAGCAGCTTGTCGCTAGCGGGGGGTCAAGAGACCCAGTACTTC.

The chain employs TRBV6-2 or TRBV6-3 and TRBJ1-2, with D uncertain. V was clipped by 0 bases and J by 5 bases, with 16 bases between them. CDR3 length: 16 amino acids. CDR1 is MNHEY, CDR2 SVGEGT, per germline. This CDR3 is CASSYSLPDGPYGYTF. DNA of the CDR3: TGTGCCAGCAGTTACTCGCTTCCGGACGGTCCGTATGGCTACACCTTC.

The V call is TRBV19, the J call TRBJ1-2; no clear D. CDR1 is LNHDA and CDR2 is SQIVND in the germline V gene (reference sequence). The CDR3 is 13 amino acids. With 4 bases removed from V and 3 bases from J, the gap between germline ends came to 9 bases. Written as DNA, the CDR3 is TGTGCCAGTAGTACGGCGGCGGACTATGGCTACACCTTC. It translates to CASSTAADYGYTF.

This chain links TRBV5-4 with TRBJ1-4; 9 nucleotides agree with TRBD1. The germline gives CDR1 SGHNT, CDR2 YYREEE (reference sequence). With 4 bases clipped from V and 8 bases from J, the junction kept 6 bases outside the gene matches. CDR3 length equals 14 residues. The CDR3 region has the DNA TGTGCCAGCAGCCACACAGGGGGCGACGAAAAACTGTTTTTT. Residues: CASSHTGGDEKLFF.

The CDR3 DNA is TGTGCCAGCAGCGCAGGACAGGGGGTCCAAGAGACCCAGTACTTC. Its translation is CASSAGQGVQETQYF. The chain joins TRBV7-2 to TRBJ2-5; 10 positions agree with TRBD1. V dropped 5 bases and J dropped 1; count of bases not matched to a gene: 4. In germline, CDR1 is SGHTA, CDR2 FQGNSA. This CDR3 contains 15 residues.

This chain connects TRBV30 to TRBJ1-3; D remains unclear. Germline-derived CDR1 and CDR2 are GTSNPN and SVGIG (reference sequence). V lost 1 base to trimming and J lost 3 bases, with 7 bases between them. The CDR3 extends over 13 amino acids. CDR3 nucleotide sequence: TGTGCCTGGAGTGGAGGAAGTGGAAACACCATATATTTT. Translated, it gives CAWSGGSGNTIYF.

This clone was seen only a few times. V usage is TRBV14 and J usage is TRBJ1-2; D not resolved. From germline, CDR1 is SGHDN and CDR2 FVKESK. The CDR3 consists of 16 residues. Trimming stripped 0 bases from V and 6 bases from J, with 17 bases between. This CDR3 reads CASSQDWAMGIHGYTF. The DNA for the CDR3 is TGTGCCAGCAGCCAAGATTGGGCCATGGGGATCCATGGCTACACCTTC.

This clone was found a few times. The genes are TRBV28 and TRBJ2-5; perhaps TRBD1 as D (6 bases). Germline CDR1 and CDR2: MDHEN and SYDVKM. This CDR3 region has 15 residues. V dropped 5 bases and J dropped 3 bases, with 16 bases sitting between them. CDR3: CASSPPTGKKETQYF. DNA for the CDR3: TGTGCCAGCAGTCCCCCAACAGGGAAAAAAGAGACCCAGTACTTC.